This T cell receptor beta chain was obtained from a study of HIV-infected patients and healthy controls. The CDR3 totals 15 residues. The V gene's germline CDR1 is ENHRY and CDR2 SYGVKD. V lost 3 bases to trimming and J lost 8 bases; unmatched junction nucleotides: 7. TCRdb re-derived calls from the 5' RACE reads in MiXCR, one entry per CDR3 protein. Counted here are some 17,000 distinct CDR3 sequences, about 16% occurring once; the ten biggest clones make up around 24%. Sequenced: CD8+ T cells from blood. The chain has TRBV10-3 and TRBJ2-1; 10 nucleotides match TRBD1. This clonotype originated in a human donor in good health. This CDR3 is CAISDWDRGWYEQFF. In DNA, the CDR3 is TGTGCCATCAGTGATTGGGACAGGGGTTGGTATGAGCAGTTCTTC.